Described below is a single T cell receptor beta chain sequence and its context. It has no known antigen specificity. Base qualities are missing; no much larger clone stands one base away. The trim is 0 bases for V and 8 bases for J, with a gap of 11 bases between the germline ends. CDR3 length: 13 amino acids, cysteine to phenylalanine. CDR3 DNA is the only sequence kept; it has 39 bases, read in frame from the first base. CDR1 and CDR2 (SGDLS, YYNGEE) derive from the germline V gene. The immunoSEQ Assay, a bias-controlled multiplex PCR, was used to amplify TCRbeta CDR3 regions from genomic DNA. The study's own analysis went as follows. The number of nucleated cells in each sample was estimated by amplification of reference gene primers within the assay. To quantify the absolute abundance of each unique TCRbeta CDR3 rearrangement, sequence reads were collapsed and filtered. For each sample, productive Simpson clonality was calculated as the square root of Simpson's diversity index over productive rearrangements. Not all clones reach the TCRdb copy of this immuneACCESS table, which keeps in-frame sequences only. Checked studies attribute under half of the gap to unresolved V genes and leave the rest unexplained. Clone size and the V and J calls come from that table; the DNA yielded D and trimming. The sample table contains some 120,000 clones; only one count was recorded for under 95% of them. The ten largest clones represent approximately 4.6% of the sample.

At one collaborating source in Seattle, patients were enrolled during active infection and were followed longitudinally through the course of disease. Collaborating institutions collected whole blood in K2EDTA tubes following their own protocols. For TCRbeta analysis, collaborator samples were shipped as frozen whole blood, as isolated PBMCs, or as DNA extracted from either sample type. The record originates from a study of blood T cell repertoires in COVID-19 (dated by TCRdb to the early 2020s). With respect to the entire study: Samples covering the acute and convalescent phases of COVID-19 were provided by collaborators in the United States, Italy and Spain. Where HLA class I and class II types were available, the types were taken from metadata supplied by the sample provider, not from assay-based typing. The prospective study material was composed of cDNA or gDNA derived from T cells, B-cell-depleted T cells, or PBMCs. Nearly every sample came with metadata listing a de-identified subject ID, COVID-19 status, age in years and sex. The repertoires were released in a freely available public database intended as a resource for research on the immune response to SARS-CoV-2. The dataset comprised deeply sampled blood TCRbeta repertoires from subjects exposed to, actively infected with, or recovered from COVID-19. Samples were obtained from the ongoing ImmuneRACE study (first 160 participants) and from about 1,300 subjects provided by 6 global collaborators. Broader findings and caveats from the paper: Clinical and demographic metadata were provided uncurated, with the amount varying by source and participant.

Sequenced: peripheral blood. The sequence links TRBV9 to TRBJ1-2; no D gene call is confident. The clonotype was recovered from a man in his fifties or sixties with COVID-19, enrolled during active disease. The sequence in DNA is TGTGCCAGCAGCGTAGGGCAACGACACGGCTACACCTTC. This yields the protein CASSVGQRHGYTF.